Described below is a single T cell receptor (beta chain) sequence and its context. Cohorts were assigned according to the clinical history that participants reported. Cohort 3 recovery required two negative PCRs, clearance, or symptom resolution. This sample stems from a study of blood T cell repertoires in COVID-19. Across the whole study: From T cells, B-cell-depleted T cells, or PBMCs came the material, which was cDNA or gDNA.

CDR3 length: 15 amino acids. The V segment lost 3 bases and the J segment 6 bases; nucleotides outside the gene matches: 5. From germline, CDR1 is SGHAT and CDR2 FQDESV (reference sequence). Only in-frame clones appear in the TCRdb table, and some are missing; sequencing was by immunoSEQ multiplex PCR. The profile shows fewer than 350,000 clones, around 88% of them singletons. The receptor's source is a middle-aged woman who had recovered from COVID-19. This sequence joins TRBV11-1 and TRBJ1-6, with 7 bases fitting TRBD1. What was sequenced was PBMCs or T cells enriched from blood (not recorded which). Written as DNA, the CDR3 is TGTGCCAGCAGCTTGGGTGGGACAGCTAATTCACCCCTCCACTTT. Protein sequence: CASSLGGTANSPLHF.